The 30 T cell receptor beta chains reported below all come from one sample, sequenced in a study of Graves' ophthalmopathy and Graves' hyperthyroidism. Using RNA transcripts, the TCR beta CDR3 regions were amplified. The workflow started with a first-round RT-PCR run with HTBI primers and then moved on to a second-round multiplex PCR. TCRdb re-called the multiplex PCR reads with MiXCR, one entry per CDR3 protein. Here the sample spans 560,000 or so distinct CDR3 sequences, less than 40% being singletons. The sequenced sample was peripheral blood or thyroid tissue (not recorded which). These receptors were obtained from an adult man with Graves' hyperthyroidism.

This clonotype has ten or more counts. This chain connects TRBV11-2 to TRBJ1-2, with TRBD1 identical over 7 bases. V lost 8 bases to trimming and J lost 2 bases; unmatched junction nucleotides: 17. The V gene's germline CDR1 is SGHAT and CDR2 FQNNGV. The CDR3 is made up of 17 amino acids. As DNA, the CDR3 is TGTGCCAGCCGTCTGACCCGTACAGGGGTTCTGAACTATGGCTACACCTTC. Amino acid sequence: CASRLTRTGVLNYGYTF.

Concerning this clonotype: This likely comes from a read error, as the CDR3 has no conserved phenylalanine or tryptophan at its end. The chain joins TRBV7-2 to TRBJ1-1, with D uncertain. Deletions cut 2 bases from V and 4 bases from J, with 8 bases between. Germline V gene lookup returns CDR1 SGHTA and CDR2 FQGNSA. The CDR3 sequence is 13 residues long. CDR3 coding DNA: TGTGCCAGCAGCTTATACGAGAGCACTGAAGCTTTCTCT. This translates into CASSLYESTEAFS.

This clonotype has a handful of counts. The chain recombines TRBV10-1 with TRBJ2-5, with unresolved D. V was trimmed by 4 bases and J by 5 bases, leaving 14 bases between them. This CDR3 is built from 14 residues. Germline CDR1 reads WNHNN; CDR2 reads SYGVQD (reference sequence). The chain's CDR3 is CASSGTDIRETQYF. Written as DNA, the CDR3 is TGCGCCAGCAGTGGTACCGATATTCGGGAGACCCAGTACTTC.

This clonotype was found many times. The chain combines TRBV20-1 with TRBJ1-3, with a weak D call TRBD1 (5 bases). V lost 3 bases and J lost 1, with 10 bases in between. The CDR3 extends over 14 amino acids. Germline CDR1 reads DFQATT; CDR2 reads SNEGSKA (reference sequence). The CDR3 DNA follows: TGCAGTGCTAGGGATGGGGGATCTGGAAACACCATATATTTT. This gives the protein CSARDGGSGNTIYF.

This clonotype was seen more than once but under ten times. The chain is built from TRBV4-1 and TRBJ1-2, with 7 bases fitting TRBD1. Germline-derived CDR1 and CDR2 are MGHRA and YSYEKL. With 2 bases clipped from V and 4 bases from J, the junction kept 4 bases outside the gene matches. There are 14 residues in the CDR3. The CDR3 DNA sequence: TGCGCCAGCAGCCAAACAGGGGCAGGCTATGGCTACACCTTC. As protein: CASSQTGAGYGYTF.

V is TRBV11-3 and J is TRBJ2-2; a weak D match, TRBD2 (7 bases). V lost 5 bases, J lost 7 bases, and 17 bases lay in between. The CDR3 is 15 residues long. Germline values: CDR1 SGHNT, CDR2 YENEEA. As DNA, the CDR3 is TGTGCCAGCAGCGTAGGGAGGGGGGTCGACGGGGAGCTGTTTTTT. Translated: CASSVGRGVDGELFF. Combining the CDR3 with reference TRBV11-3 and TRBJ2-2 gives the whole variable domain EAGVVQSPRYKIIEKKQPVAFWCNPISGHNTLYWYLQNLGQGPELLIRYENEEAVDDSQLPKDRFSAERLKGVDSTLKIQPAELGDSAVYLCASSVGRGVDGELFFGEGSRLTVL.

In regard to this clonotype: This may stem from a read error, because a much larger clone lies one nucleotide away. The genes are TRBV27 and TRBJ1-2; perhaps TRBD1 as D (5 bases). This CDR3 has 14 residues. Trimming pared 11 bases from V and 8 bases from J, leaving 24 bases between. Germline assignment: CDR1 MNHEY and CDR2 SMNVEV (reference sequence). DNA of the CDR3: TGTGCCGGCGGAGGGGCCGTTGGACGGGGGGGCTACACCTTC. Translated, it gives CAGGGAVGRGGYTF.

As concerns this clonotype: A much larger clone sits a single nucleotide away, making a read error possible. V usage is TRBV4-2 and J usage is TRBJ1-1, with 8 bases aligning to TRBD1. CDR1 and CDR2 from the germline V gene are LGHNA and YNFKEQ. The CDR3 spans 14 residues. The CDR3: CAGSLGQVGTEAFF. As DNA, the CDR3 is TGTGCCGGCAGCTTGGGACAGGTTGGAACTGAAGCTTTCTTT.

On this clonotype: This may be a read error, as it is one base from a much larger clone. The V call is TRBV29-1, the J call TRBJ1-3; 7 positions match TRBD1. Germline V gene lookup returns CDR1 SQVTM and CDR2 ANQGSEA. The CDR3 extends over 16 amino acids. As DNA, the CDR3 is TGCAGCGTTGAAGATGGGACAGAGAGCTCTGGAAGCACCATATATTTT. Protein product: CSVEDGTESSGSTIYF.

V usage is TRBV29-1 and J usage is TRBJ2-3; 8 nucleotides line up with TRBD1. This CDR3 is built from 16 residues. J was trimmed by 1 base and V by 6 bases; bases with no gene match: 12. CDR1 SQVTM and CDR2 ANQGSEA come from the germline V gene. The CDR3 loop reads CSVSLLAGQGTDTQYF. The DNA of the CDR3 is TGCAGCGTCTCACTACTCGCGGGACAGGGCACAGATACGCAGTATTTT.

This clonotype occurred many times. This chain connects TRBV12-3 or TRBV12-4 to TRBJ1-1; 7 bases fit TRBD1. J lost 0 bases, V lost 7 bases, and 5 bases had no gene match. The CDR3 extends over 14 amino acids. The CDR3 DNA reads as TGTGCCAGCACCCTGACAGGGATGAACACTGAAGCTTTCTTT. Translation gives CASTLTGMNTEAFF.

This clonotype was found many times. V usage is TRBV10-3 and J usage is TRBJ1-1, with D unresolved. Germline CDR1 is ENHRY and CDR2 is SYGVKD. Trimming left V 4 bases short and J 3 bases short, with 21 bases between. The CDR3 contains 17 residues. CDR3 sequence (DNA): TGTGCCATCAGTGGACCGGGGTCGTGGGATCGGCACACTGAAGCTTTCTTT. Protein sequence: CAISGPGSWDRHTEAFF.

To note about this clonotype: A much larger clone differs by one base, so this may be a read error. V gene TRBV2 combines with J gene TRBJ1-5; a weak D match, TRBD1 (6 bases). Per the germline V gene, CDR1 is SNHLY and CDR2 is FYNNEI. The length of the CDR3 is 15 residues. The CDR3 loop reads CASKGLRGGNQPRHF. DNA for the CDR3: TGTGCCAGCAAAGGTTTACGGGGGGGCAATCAGCCCCGGCATTTT. Complete variable domain (other parts from reference TRBV2 and TRBJ1-5): EPEVTQTPSHQVTQMGQEVILRCVPISNHLYFYWYRQILGQKVEFLVSFYNNEISEKSEIFDDQFSVERPDGSNFTLKIRSTKLEDSAMYFCASKGLRGGNQPRHFGDGTRLSIL.

V gene TRBV29-1 combines with J gene TRBJ1-2; D perhaps matches TRBD1 (6 bases). Germline CDR1 reads SQVTM; CDR2 reads ANQGSEA. This CDR3 is 11 amino acids long. The ends were cut back, 4 bases at V and 6 bases at J, with 9 bases in the middle. CDR3 nucleotides: TGCAGCGTTGCAGGGGTACATGGCTACACCTTC. This sequence encodes CSVAGVHGYTF. The full variable domain, rest sourced from reference TRBV29-1 and TRBJ1-2, is SAVISQKPSRDICQRGTSLTIQCQVDSQVTMMFWYRQQPGQSLTLIATANQGSEATYESGFVIDKFPISRPNLTFSTLTVSNMSPEDSSIYLCSVAGVHGYTFGSGTRLTVV.

In its sample, this clonotype was seen many times. The V call is TRBV5-1, the J call TRBJ2-5, with TRBD2 as a possible D gene (6 bases). Trimming removed 6 bases at V and 1 base at J, with 13 bases between. The CDR3 runs 14 residues. In germline, CDR1 is SGHRS, CDR2 YFSETQ. CDR3 sequence: CASTPGRSQETQYF. The CDR3, as DNA: TGCGCCAGCACCCCGGGGAGGAGCCAAGAGACCCAGTACTTC.

This clonotype has at least ten counts. The rearrangement links TRBV10-1 to TRBJ2-7; 8 positions agree with TRBD1. This CDR3 has 18 amino acids. Germline V lookup: CDR1 WNHNN, CDR2 SYGVQD (reference sequence). Trimming took 4 bases from V and 3 from J; bases not matched to a gene: 17. Written as DNA, the CDR3 is TGCGCCAGCAGTGCGTGGTATGGACAGGGATTACCCAACTACGAGCAGTACTTC. Translated, it gives CASSAWYGQGLPNYEQYF.

This clonotype was seen ten or more times. The chain recombines TRBV24-1 with TRBJ2-5; no definite D call. The V gene lost 4 bases and the J gene lost 4 bases, with 12 bases spanning the gap. The CDR3 runs 14 residues. Germline-derived CDR1 and CDR2 are KGHDR and SFDVKD. The CDR3 protein is CATSDAGPGETQYF. The CDR3 DNA is TGTGCCACCAGTGACGCCGGGCCAGGAGAGACCCAGTACTTC.

V is TRBV29-1 and J is TRBJ2-7; TRBD2 matches at 13 bases. Trimming cost V 4 bases and J 7 bases; bases outside gene matches: 7. Germline V CDR1 and CDR2: SQVTM, ANQGSEA. CDR3 size: 14 residues. The CDR3 DNA reads TGCAGCGTTGCACGGACTAGCGGGGGCAATGAGCAGTACTTC. Its translation: CSVARTSGGNEQYF.

This clonotype was counted at least ten times. This chain connects TRBV29-1 to TRBJ1-1, with TRBD1 as a possible D gene (6 bases). This CDR3 contains 12 residues. The germline V gene encodes CDR1 SQVTM and CDR2 ANQGSEA. Trimming cost V 7 bases and J 1 base, with 10 bases left between them. The chain's CDR3 is CSGGHPNTEAFF. The DNA of the CDR3 is TGCAGCGGGGGACACCCGAACACTGAAGCTTTCTTT.

In its sample, this clonotype was seen many times. This rearrangement joins TRBV10-2 to TRBJ1-2, with D unresolved. The CDR3 is made up of 11 amino acids. Germline V gene sequence: CDR1 WSHSY, CDR2 SAAADI. Trimming took off 3 bases at V and 7 bases at J, with 6 bases between the two ends. The CDR3 DNA reads TGCGCCAGCAGTGAAGGTCCTGGCTACACCTTC. It is translated as CASSEGPGYTF.

The V gene is TRBV6-6, the J gene TRBJ2-6; weak D call: TRBD1 (6 bases). The CDR3 has 17 residues. V was pared by 5 bases and J by 0 bases, with 14 bases between. CDR1 is MNHNY and CDR2 is SVGAGI in the germline V gene (reference sequence). The CDR3 reads CASSQPTGSSGANVLTF. The DNA for the CDR3 is TGTGCCAGCAGTCAGCCGACAGGAAGCTCTGGGGCCAACGTCCTGACTTTC.

This clonotype was seen repeatedly, ten times or more. V is TRBV19 and J is TRBJ2-7; 10 bases match TRBD1. Trimming removed 5 bases from V and 4 bases from J; junction bases left unmatched: 5. Germline CDR1 LNHDA, CDR2 SQIVND (reference sequence). The CDR3 extends over 14 amino acids. The CDR3 DNA sequence: TGTGCCAGTAGTGGGGGACAGGGGTTTTACGAGCAGTACTTC. Translated, it gives CASSGGQGFYEQYF.

The chain has TRBV6-1 and TRBJ1-2, with 8 bases identical to TRBD1. Germline V lookup: CDR1 MNHNS, CDR2 SASEGT. V dropped 5 bases and J dropped 8; count of bases not matched to a gene: 13. The CDR3 is 15 amino acids. CDR3 residues: CASSYSGRGLVGYTF. The CDR3 DNA reads as TGTGCCAGCAGTTACTCCGGCAGGGGGCTTGTCGGCTACACCTTC.

This clonotype has only a few counts. The chain employs TRBV5-1 and TRBJ2-5; D ambiguous. Germline V lookup: CDR1 SGHRS, CDR2 YFSETQ. The CDR3 totals 15 residues. V was pared by 4 bases and J by 1 base, with 14 bases between. The CDR3 coding sequence is TGCGCCAGCAGCGGGCTTCTTGGCCCCCAAGAGACCCAGTACTTC. As protein: CASSGLLGPQETQYF.

This clonotype was detected only a few times. J is TRBJ1-2 and V is TRBV29-1, with TRBD1 matching 8 bases. The CDR3 contains 11 residues. Germline CDR1 SQVTM, CDR2 ANQGSEA. CDR3 DNA sequence: TGCAGTGTGGGACAGGACTATGGCTACACCTTC. This codes for CSVGQDYGYTF.

The table lists this clonotype with a few counts. The chain links TRBV7-9 to TRBJ1-2; D is perhaps TRBD1 (5 bases). Germline CDR1 reads SEHNR; CDR2 reads FQNEAQ (reference sequence). Trimming removed 5 bases from V and 2 bases from J, with 12 bases in between. The CDR3 has 14 amino acids. CDR3 residues: CASSGGGNNYGYTF. The DNA of the CDR3 is TGTGCCAGCAGCGGCGGGGGAAACAACTATGGCTACACCTTC.

This clonotype was counted between two and nine times. V and J are TRBV11-2 and TRBJ1-6, with 7 positions matching TRBD1. V lost 5 bases, J lost 7 bases, and 5 bases stayed unmatched. Germline V lookup: CDR1 SGHAT, CDR2 FQNNGV. This CDR3 has 14 residues. Written as DNA, the CDR3 is TGTGCCAGCAGCCTCCCGGACAGGAATTCACCCCTCCACTTT. As protein: CASSLPDRNSPLHF.

This chain connects TRBV14 to TRBJ1-1, with D hard to call. CDR3 length: 14 residues. The V end lost 8 bases, the J end lost 1 base, and 14 bases lay between the germline ends. Germline CDR1 SGHDN, CDR2 FVKESK. The CDR3, as DNA: TGTGCCAGCTCGCCGTGGGAGAAGAACACTGAAGCTTTCTTT. Protein product: CASSPWEKNTEAFF. Drawing the rest from reference TRBV14 and TRBJ1-1, the complete variable domain is EAGVTQFPSHSVIEKGQTVTLRCDPISGHDNLYWYRRVMGKEIKFLLHFVKESKQDESGMPNNRFLAERTGGTYSTLKVQPAELEDSGVYFCASSPWEKNTEAFFGQGTRLTVV.

The rearrangement links TRBV7-2 to TRBJ2-1; 12 nucleotides agree with TRBD1. Germline V CDR1 and CDR2: SGHTA, FQGNSA. V gave up 5 bases and J gave up 11 bases; unmatched junction bases: 10. The CDR3 has 15 amino acids. CDR3 in amino acids: CASSVGGQGAQKQFF. In nucleotides, the CDR3 is TGTGCCAGCAGCGTAGGGGGACAGGGGGCGCAAAAGCAGTTCTTC. Complete variable domain (other parts from reference TRBV7-2 and TRBJ2-1): GAGVSQSPSNKVTEKGKDVELRCDPISGHTALYWYRQSLGQGLEFLIYFQGNSAPDKSGLPSDRFSAERTGGSVSTLTIQRTQQEDSAVYLCASSVGGQGAQKQFFGPGTRLTVL.

A few counts support this clonotype. The chain employs TRBV3-1 and TRBJ2-5; no firm D call. This CDR3 is 16 amino acids long. Trimming took off 1 base at V and 5 bases at J, with 17 bases between the two ends. Germline CDR1 is LGHDT and CDR2 is YNNKEL (reference sequence). This CDR3 reads CASSQARIWSGETQYF. The CDR3 DNA reads TGTGCCAGCAGCCAAGCACGAATTTGGAGTGGGGAGACCCAGTACTTC.